This is a list of T cell receptor beta chains from one sample in a study of CD8 T cells in Susac syndrome. One entry per CDR3 protein results from TCRdb running MiXCR on the immunoSEQ multiplex PCR reads. The sample lists around 170,000 distinct CDR3 sequences; roughly 94% were seen once. Material: CD4+ T cells from PBMCs. The receptors originated from a human donor in good health. The CDR3 runs from the conserved cysteine through the conserved F or W. D genes are given only for firm matches. Some rows have no size entry. The others give once, few or many, or a class for an expanded clone.

clone size | J gene | V gene | D gene | CDR3 DNA | CDR3 protein
NA | TRBJ2-5 | TRBV6-1 | NA | TGTGCCAGCAGTGAAGCGATCGAGGAGGCCAGGCAAGAGACCCAGTACTTC | CASSEAIEEARQETQYF
NA | TRBJ2-7 | TRBV6-2/TRBV6-3 | NA | TGTGCCAGCGTAACTACCCAGGGGGGCTCCTACGAGCAGTACTTC | CASVTTQGGSYEQYF
NA | TRBJ2-2 | TRBV9 | NA | TGTGCCAGCAGCGTAGTTGGCAGATCGAACACCGGGGAGCTGTTTTTT | CASSVVGRSNTGELFF
NA | TRBJ2-1 | TRBV14 | NA | TGTGCCAGCAGCCAATACTACGCTAGCTCCTACAATGAGCAGTTCTTC | CASSQYYASSYNEQFF
NA | TRBJ2-2 | TRBV9 | TRBD1 | TGTGCCAGCAGTACGCAGGGGGCAAACACCGGGGAGCTGTTTTTT | CASSTQGANTGELFF
NA | TRBJ2-2 | TRBV7-8 | NA | TGTGCCAGCAGCTTAGGACAGGTTGGCACCGGGGAGCTGTTTTTT | CASSLGQVGTGELFF
NA | TRBJ2-7 | TRBV28 | NA | TGTGCCAGCAGTTTATTGGGGGCTGGCTACGAGCAGTACTTC | CASSLLGAGYEQYF
NA | TRBJ2-2 | TRBV6-6 | TRBD2 | TGTGCCAGCAGTGGGGGACTAGCGTACACCGGGGAGCTGTTTTTT | CASSGGLAYTGELFF
NA | TRBJ2-2 | TRBV5-1 | NA | TGCGCCAGCAGCTTGGAACTGAACACCGGGGAGCTGTTTTTT | CASSLELNTGELFF
NA | TRBJ2-3 | TRBV2 | NA | TGTGCCAGCAGTGAAGACACAGATACGCAGTTTTTT | CASSEDTDTQFF
NA | TRBJ2-3 | TRBV4-3 | NA | TGCGCCAGCAGCCAATCCCTTCAAGGTTTCACAGATACGCAGTATTTT | CASSQSLQGFTDTQYF
NA | TRBJ1-1 | TRBV6-2/TRBV6-3 | NA | TGTGCCAGCACAAACGGGGGTGAAGCTTTCTTT | CASTNGGEAFF
NA | TRBJ2-7 | TRBV20-1 | TRBD2 | TGCAGTGCTAGAACCGGGACTACCCCCTACGAGCAGTACTTC | CSARTGTTPYEQYF
NA | TRBJ1-6 | TRBV4-3 | TRBD1 | TGCGCCAGCAGCCAAGGGGGACAGGCGAATAATTCACCCCTCCACTTT | CASSQGGQANNSPLHF
NA | TRBJ1-2 | TRBV5-1 | NA | TGCGCCAGCAGCCCTGACGGAACAGGAAAAACAGAGTATGGCTACACCTTC | CASSPDGTGKTEYGYTF
NA | TRBJ1-5 | TRBV9 | NA | TGTGCCAGCAGCGTACAAGGACACCCTTCGGTGCCCCAGCATTTT | CASSVQGHPSVPQHF
NA | TRBJ1-1 | TRBV28 | NA | TGTGCCAGCAGTTTACCCGGGGCAGGGGTAAGGAACACTGAAGCTTTCTTT | CASSLPGAGVRNTEAFF
NA | TRBJ2-1 | TRBV29-1 | NA | TGCAGCGTGGAGGGTTACAATGAGCAGTTCTTC | CSVEGYNEQFF
few | TRBJ2-7 | TRBV20-1 | NA | TGCAGTGCTAGACCGCGGCGGGGCCCCTACGAGCAGTACTTC | CSARPRRGPYEQYF
NA | TRBJ2-1 | TRBV5-4 | TRBD2 | TGTGCCAGCAGCTCCGGACTAGCGAGTAATGAGCAGTTCTTC | CASSSGLASNEQFF
NA | TRBJ2-7 | TRBV30 | NA | TGTGCCTGGAGTCTAGGGGTTTACGAGCAGTACTTC | CAWSLGVYEQYF
NA | TRBJ2-1 | TRBV2 | NA | TGTGCCAGCACCCTGGGCAGGGACAATGAGCAGTTCTTC | CASTLGRDNEQFF
NA | TRBJ2-5 | TRBV4-3 | NA | TGCGCCAGCAGCGATAGTGTTGACGAGACCCAGTACTTC | CASSDSVDETQYF
once | TRBJ2-5 | TRBV29-1 | TRBD1 | TGCAGCGTTTCCGGGACAGGGTGGCGAGAGACCCAGTACTTC | CSVSGTGWRETQYF
once | TRBJ2-3 | TRBV20-1 | TRBD2 | TGCAGTGCTAGAATACGAGCGGGGGTTGGCACAGATACGCAGTATTTT | CSARIRAGVGTDTQYF
NA | TRBJ2-5 | TRBV23-1 | TRBD2 | TGCGCCAGCAGTCAGCAAGGGACTAGTTGGTACCAAGAGACCCAGTACTTC | CASSQQGTSWYQETQYF
NA | TRBJ1-2 | TRBV24-1 | TRBD1 | TGTGCCACCAGTGACCCGGGACAGGAAATCTATGGCTACACCTTC | CATSDPGQEIYGYTF
NA | TRBJ2-5 | TRBV5-1 | NA | TGCGCCAGCAGCACGGACGTGATGGGGCAAGAGACCCAGTACTTC | CASSTDVMGQETQYF
NA | TRBJ2-6 | TRBV6-1 | NA | TGTGCCAGCATTCGATGGACAGACTCTGGGGCCAACGTCCTGACTTTC | CASIRWTDSGANVLTF
NA | TRBJ2-7 | TRBV5-1 | NA | TGCGCCAGCAGCGGTAACACCGTCTCCTACGAGCAGTACTTC | CASSGNTVSYEQYF
NA | TRBJ1-2 | TRBV2 | TRBD1 | TGTGCCAGCAGTCTACAGGGGCTTGGTGGCTACACCTTC | CASSLQGLGGYTF
NA | TRBJ2-6 | TRBV6-6 | NA | TGTGCCAGCAGGAACTCTGGGGCCAACGTCCTGACTTTC | CASRNSGANVLTF
NA | TRBJ2-7 | TRBV29-1 | TRBD1 | TGCAGCGTCCGACAGGGTGTCGGAGAGCAGTACTTC | CSVRQGVGEQYF
NA | TRBJ2-5 | TRBV3-1 | NA | TGTGCCAGCAGCCAGGAAGGTAGCCGAGGGGAGACCCAGTACTTC | CASSQEGSRGETQYF
NA | TRBJ1-1 | TRBV2 | NA | TGTGCCAGCAGTGAACGGTTTCCGAGGGCTGAAGCTTTCTTT | CASSERFPRAEAFF
NA | TRBJ2-5 | TRBV5-1 | TRBD1 | TGCGCCAGCACTTTATCAGGGGGCAGAGTAGAGACCCAGTACTTC | CASTLSGGRVETQYF
NA | TRBJ1-2 | TRBV25-1 | NA | TGTGCCAGCAGTGAATTTACGGCGAATTATGGCTACACCTTC | CASSEFTANYGYTF
NA | TRBJ2-5 | TRBV28 | TRBD1 | TGTGCCAGCAGCCCTTTCGACAGGGGGCTCGAGACCCAGTACTTC | CASSPFDRGLETQYF
NA | TRBJ2-3 | TRBV3-1 | TRBD2 | TGTGCCAGCAGCCAAGACCCACCAGGGACTAGCGGCACAGATACGCAGTATTTT | CASSQDPPGTSGTDTQYF
once | TRBJ1-1 | TRBV2 | TRBD1 | TGTGCCAGCAATCCCGGGACAGGGATGCGAGCTTTCTTT | CASNPGTGMRAFF
NA | TRBJ2-5 | TRBV27 | NA | TGTGCCAGCAGTACCCGGACAGCTGGGGTAGAGACCCAGTACTTC | CASSTRTAGVETQYF
once | TRBJ2-3 | TRBV30 | NA | TGTGCCTGGAGTACGGGATCCACAGATACGCAGTATTTT | CAWSTGSTDTQYF
once | TRBJ2-2 | TRBV3-1 | TRBD2 | TGTGCCAGCAGGCGGACTAGCGGAGACACCGGGGAGCTGTTTTTT | CASRRTSGDTGELFF
NA | TRBJ2-7 | TRBV4-3 | TRBD1 | TGCGCCAGCAGCCAAGATGGACAGGGGGCTTCCTACGAGCAGTACTTC | CASSQDGQGASYEQYF
NA | TRBJ2-5 | TRBV5-1 | TRBD2 | TGCGCCAGCGGAGGACTAGCGGGAGTGAGGGAGACCCAGTACTTC | CASGGLAGVRETQYF
NA | TRBJ2-5 | TRBV20-1 | NA | TGCAGTGCCCGAGCACCGACCGTTCTCGAGACCCAGTACTTC | CSARAPTVLETQYF